The sequence of this TCR beta chain was determined in a study of early T cells in non-severe SARS-CoV-2 infection. As for the study in general: Chains were not paired, and sequencing was done on bulk RNA from unsorted whole blood.

Germline CDR1 and CDR2: MNHEY and SVGEGT. Deletions cut 2 bases from V and 5 bases from J, with 15 bases between. This CDR3 has 16 residues. Individual cDNA molecules carried attached unique molecular identifiers. Each CDR3 protein gets one entry after TCRdb re-called the 5' RACE reads with MiXCR. The sample yields roughly 120,000 distinct CDR3 sequences, under 15% seen once. The source is an adult who was a healthcare worker with PCR-confirmed SARS-CoV-2 infection or an uninfected control (not recorded which). The specimen sequenced was whole blood. V gene TRBV6-2 or TRBV6-3 combines with J gene TRBJ2-2; no firm D call. CDR3 coding DNA: TGTGCCAGCAGTTACCCCTTCCGGCAACGGACCGGGGAGCTGTTTTTT. Its protein product is CASSYPFRQRTGELFF.